The present T cell receptor (beta chain) was sequenced within a study of CD8 T cells in ankylosing spondylitis (dated 2017 in TCRdb). With regard to the full study: To find TCR variants linked to disease, the study profiled T cell receptor beta repertoires in ankylosing spondylitis patients and healthy donors. The whole study cohort included 90 to 120 healthy donors and over 20 ankylosing spondylitis patients. Peripheral blood was sampled, and synovial fluid was additionally collected from ankylosing spondylitis patients. Results the study describes overall, beyond this receptor: A CD8+ phenotype was shown by the disease-linked clones, which were found at relatively low frequencies in peripheral blood. Some motif variants had previously been reported in the synovial fluid and blood of reactive arthritis patients, which suggests shared mechanisms of disease initiation. The disease-linked clones were reported to be significantly enriched in matched synovial fluid samples from ankylosing spondylitis patients. A TCR beta motif made up of eight highly homologous amino acid variants appeared to be characteristic of blood from ankylosing spondylitis patients.

The sequencer listed for this sample is Illumina HiSeq 2500. TCR beta libraries were prepared by quantitative 5'-RACE with molecular barcodes. Per the source publication's procedure: A new computational method, built on a probabilistic model of VDJ rearrangement, was used to identify disease-linked TCR variants. TCRdb reanalyzed the raw reads on its own, using fastp at Q25 for trimming and MiXCR for clone calling, and kept in-frame beta chains. CDR3 protein duplicates are merged, each entry listing the most common genes and DNA. The V and J calls and clone size come from TCRdb's table, not from the authors' own analysis. The sample table lists roughly 69,000 distinct CDR3 sequences, roughly 5% of them with a count of one. The ten largest clones capture about 2.2% of the sample. The CDR3 spans 13 residues, from the cysteine through the phenylalanine. This entry keeps only the CDR3 DNA: 39 bases, framed from base 1. CDR1 is given as MNHNS and CDR2 as SASEGT, both from the germline V gene. V is pared back by 7 bases and J by 9 bases, with 16 bases lying between the germline termini.

The table lists this clonotype with many counts. There is no known antigen for this receptor. It has no much larger one-base neighbor in the sample; base qualities were not kept. The clonotype comes from a male donor with ankylosing spondylitis or in good health (not recorded which). The V and J genes are TRBV6-1 and TRBJ2-1; the D gene assignment is perhaps TRBD1 or TRBD2, with each matching 7 bases. Material for sequencing was blood, either unsorted or a sorted T cell fraction (not recorded which). DNA sequence: TGTGCCAGCACCAGGGGGGGGCCCGGTGAGCAGTTCTTC. Translation gives CASTRGGPGEQFF.